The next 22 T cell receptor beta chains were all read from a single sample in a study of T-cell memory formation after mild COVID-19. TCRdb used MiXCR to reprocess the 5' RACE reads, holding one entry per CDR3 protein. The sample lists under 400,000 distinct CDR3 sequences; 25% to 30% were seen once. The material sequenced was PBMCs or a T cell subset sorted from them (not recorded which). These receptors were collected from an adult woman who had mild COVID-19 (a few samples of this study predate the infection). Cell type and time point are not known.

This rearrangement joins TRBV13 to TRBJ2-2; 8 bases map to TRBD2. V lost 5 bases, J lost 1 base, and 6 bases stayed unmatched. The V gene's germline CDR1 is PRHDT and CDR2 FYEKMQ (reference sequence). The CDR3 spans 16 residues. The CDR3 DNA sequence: TGTGCCAGCAGCCCTCGGGAGGGGTGGAACACCGGGGAGCTGTTTTTT. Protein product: CASSPREGWNTGELFF.

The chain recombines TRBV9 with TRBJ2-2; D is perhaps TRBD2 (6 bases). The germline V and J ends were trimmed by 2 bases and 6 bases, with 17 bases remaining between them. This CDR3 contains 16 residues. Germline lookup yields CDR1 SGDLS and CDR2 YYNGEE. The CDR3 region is CASSVAPGARAGELFF. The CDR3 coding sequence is TGTGCCAGCAGCGTGGCCCCGGGAGCTAGGGCCGGGGAGCTGTTTTTT. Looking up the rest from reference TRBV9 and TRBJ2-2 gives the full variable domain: DSGVTQTPKHLITATGQRVTLRCSPRSGDLSVYWYQQSLDQGLQFLIQYYNGEERAKGNILERFSAQQFPDLHSELNLSSLELGDSALYFCASSVAPGARAGELFFGEGSRLTVL.

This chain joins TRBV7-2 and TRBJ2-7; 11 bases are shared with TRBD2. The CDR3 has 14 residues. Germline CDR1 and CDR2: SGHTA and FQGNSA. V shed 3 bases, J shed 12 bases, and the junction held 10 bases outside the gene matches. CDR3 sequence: CASSFGAASGRRYF. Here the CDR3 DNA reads TGTGCCAGCAGCTTTGGTGCAGCTAGCGGGAGGAGGTACTTC.

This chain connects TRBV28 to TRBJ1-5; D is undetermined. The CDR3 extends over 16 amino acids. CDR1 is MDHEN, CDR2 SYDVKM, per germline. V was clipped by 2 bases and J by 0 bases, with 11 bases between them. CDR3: CASSLTVDYSNQPQHF. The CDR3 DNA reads TGTGCCAGCAGTTTAACGGTGGACTATAGCAATCAGCCCCAGCATTTT.

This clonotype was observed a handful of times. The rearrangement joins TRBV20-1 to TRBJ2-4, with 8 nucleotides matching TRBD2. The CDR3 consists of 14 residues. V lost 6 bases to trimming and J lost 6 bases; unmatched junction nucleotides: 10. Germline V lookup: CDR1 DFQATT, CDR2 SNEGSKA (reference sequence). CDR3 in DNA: TGCAGTGCCCAGGACCGGGGGGGCGGAAACATTCAGTACTTC. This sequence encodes CSAQDRGGGNIQYF.

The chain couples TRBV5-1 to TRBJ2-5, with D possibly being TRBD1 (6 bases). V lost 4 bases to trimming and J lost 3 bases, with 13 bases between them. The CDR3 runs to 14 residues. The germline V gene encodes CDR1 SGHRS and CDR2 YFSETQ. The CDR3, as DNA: TGCGCCAGCAGCAGAGAAGGACAGAAAGAGACCCAGTACTTC. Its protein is CASSREGQKETQYF.

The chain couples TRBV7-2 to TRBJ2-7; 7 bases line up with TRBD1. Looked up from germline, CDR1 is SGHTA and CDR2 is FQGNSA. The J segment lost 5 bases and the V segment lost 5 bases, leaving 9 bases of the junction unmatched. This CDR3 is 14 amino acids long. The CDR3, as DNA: TGTGCCAGCAGCCCAACAGGGGATGTCGACGAGCAGTACTTC. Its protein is CASSPTGDVDEQYF.

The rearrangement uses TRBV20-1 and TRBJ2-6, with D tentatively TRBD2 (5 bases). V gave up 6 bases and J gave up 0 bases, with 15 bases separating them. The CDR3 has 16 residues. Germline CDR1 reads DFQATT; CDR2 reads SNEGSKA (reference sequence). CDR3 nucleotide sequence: TGCAGTGCCGATGTTGGCGGGTTCTCTGGGGCCAACGTCCTGACTTTC. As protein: CSADVGGFSGANVLTF.

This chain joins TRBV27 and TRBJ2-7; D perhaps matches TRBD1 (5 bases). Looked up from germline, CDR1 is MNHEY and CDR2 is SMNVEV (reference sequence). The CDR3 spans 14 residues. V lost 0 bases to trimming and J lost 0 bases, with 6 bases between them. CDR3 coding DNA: TGTGCCAGCAGTTTATCCAGGGACTCCTACGAGCAGTACTTC. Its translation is CASSLSRDSYEQYF.

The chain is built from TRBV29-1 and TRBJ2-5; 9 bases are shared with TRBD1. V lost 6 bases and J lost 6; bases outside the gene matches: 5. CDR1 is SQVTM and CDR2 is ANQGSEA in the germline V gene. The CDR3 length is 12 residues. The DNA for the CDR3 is TGCAGCGTGGACAGGGGTCGACAGACCCAGTACTTC. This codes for CSVDRGRQTQYF.

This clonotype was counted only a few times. CDR3 sequence: CASSLGRISENTF. DNA of the CDR3: TGTGCCAGCAGTTTAGGGCGGATTAGTGAAAACACCTTC. The gene calls are TRBV12-3 or TRBV12-4 and TRBJ1-2, with D unresolved. Trimming shortened V by 1 base and J by 12 bases, and 15 bases separated the two germline ends. The CDR3 spans 13 residues.

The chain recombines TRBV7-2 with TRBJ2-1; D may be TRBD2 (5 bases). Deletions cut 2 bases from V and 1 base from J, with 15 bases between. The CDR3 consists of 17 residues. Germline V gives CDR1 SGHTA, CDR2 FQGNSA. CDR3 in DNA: TGTGCCAGCAGCTTAAGCATCGGGGTGGGATCCTACAATGAGCAGTTCTTC. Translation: CASSLSIGVGSYNEQFF.

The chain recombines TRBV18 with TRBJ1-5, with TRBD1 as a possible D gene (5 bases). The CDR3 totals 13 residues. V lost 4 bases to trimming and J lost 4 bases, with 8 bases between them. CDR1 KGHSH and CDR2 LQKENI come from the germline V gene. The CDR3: CASSHGANQPQHF. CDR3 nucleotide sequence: TGTGCCAGCTCACACGGGGCGAATCAGCCCCAGCATTTT.

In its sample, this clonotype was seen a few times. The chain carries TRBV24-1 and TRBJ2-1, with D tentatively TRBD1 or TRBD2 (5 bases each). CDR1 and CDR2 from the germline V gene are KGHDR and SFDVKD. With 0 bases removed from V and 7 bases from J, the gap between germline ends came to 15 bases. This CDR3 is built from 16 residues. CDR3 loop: CATSDLHGTLLNEQFF. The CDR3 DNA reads TGTGCCACCAGTGATTTGCACGGGACCCTCCTGAATGAGCAGTTCTTC.

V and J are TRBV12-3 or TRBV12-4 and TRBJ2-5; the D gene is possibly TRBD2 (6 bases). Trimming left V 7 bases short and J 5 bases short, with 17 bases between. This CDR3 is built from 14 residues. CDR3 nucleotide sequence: TGTGCCAGCACCCGGGGGAGGAAGGTCGAGACCCAGTACTTC. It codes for CASTRGRKVETQYF.

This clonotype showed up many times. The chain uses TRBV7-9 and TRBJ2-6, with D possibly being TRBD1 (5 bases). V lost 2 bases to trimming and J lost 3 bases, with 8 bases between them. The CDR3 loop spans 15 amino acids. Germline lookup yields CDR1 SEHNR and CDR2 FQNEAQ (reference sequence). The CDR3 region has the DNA TGTGCCAGCAGCTTAAAGGGGCGTGGGGCCAACGTCCTGACTTTC. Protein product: CASSLKGRGANVLTF.

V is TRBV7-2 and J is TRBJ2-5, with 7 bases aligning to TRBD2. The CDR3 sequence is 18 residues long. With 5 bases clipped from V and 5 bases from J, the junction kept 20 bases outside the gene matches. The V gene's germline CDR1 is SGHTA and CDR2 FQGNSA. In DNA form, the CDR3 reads TGTGCCAGCAGCGATATACTCCTCGCGGGGATGGGGGGGGAGACCCAGTACTTC. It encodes CASSDILLAGMGGETQYF.

DNA of the CDR3: TGTGCCAGCAGCAATAGGGGACTTGGACAGGTGCAGGGGGGAGGCACAGATACGCAGTATTTT. Amino acid sequence: CASSNRGLGQVQGGGTDTQYF. V gene TRBV21-1 combines with J gene TRBJ2-3; the table names TRBD1, a call not compared with the DNA. TRBV21-1 has pseudogene status. The CDR3 is made up of 21 amino acids.

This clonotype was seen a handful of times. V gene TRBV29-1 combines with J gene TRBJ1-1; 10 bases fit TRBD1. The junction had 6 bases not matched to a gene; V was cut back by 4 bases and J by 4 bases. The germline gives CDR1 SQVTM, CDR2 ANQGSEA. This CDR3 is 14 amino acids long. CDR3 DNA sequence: TGCAGCGTTGTGACAGGGGGCCGTGCCACTGAAGCTTTCTTT. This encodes CSVVTGGRATEAFF.

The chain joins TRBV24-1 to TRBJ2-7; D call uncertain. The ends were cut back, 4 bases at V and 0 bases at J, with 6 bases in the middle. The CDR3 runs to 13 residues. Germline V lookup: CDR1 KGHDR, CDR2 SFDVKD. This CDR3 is CATSDSNSYEQYF. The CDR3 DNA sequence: TGTGCCACCAGTGACTCAAACTCCTACGAGCAGTACTTC.

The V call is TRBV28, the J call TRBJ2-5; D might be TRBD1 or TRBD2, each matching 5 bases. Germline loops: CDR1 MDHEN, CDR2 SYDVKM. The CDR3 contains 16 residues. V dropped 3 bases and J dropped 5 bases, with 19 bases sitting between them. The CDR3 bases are TGTGCCAGCAGTTTCCTCGGCCGGGGCAGCGGCGAGACCCAGTACTTC. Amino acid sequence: CASSFLGRGSGETQYF.

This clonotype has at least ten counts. The CDR3 protein is CASSYARRTGTGLGNTEAFF. The CDR3 DNA reads as TGTGCCAGCAGTTACGCGAGACGTACCGGGACAGGGCTAGGAAACACTGAAGCTTTCTTT. This chain connects TRBV6-2 or TRBV6-3 to TRBJ1-1, with 9 bases identical to TRBD1. The CDR3 is made up of 20 amino acids. CDR1 MNHEY and CDR2 SVGEGT come from the germline V gene. V shed 2 bases, J shed 2 bases, and the junction held 18 bases outside the gene matches.